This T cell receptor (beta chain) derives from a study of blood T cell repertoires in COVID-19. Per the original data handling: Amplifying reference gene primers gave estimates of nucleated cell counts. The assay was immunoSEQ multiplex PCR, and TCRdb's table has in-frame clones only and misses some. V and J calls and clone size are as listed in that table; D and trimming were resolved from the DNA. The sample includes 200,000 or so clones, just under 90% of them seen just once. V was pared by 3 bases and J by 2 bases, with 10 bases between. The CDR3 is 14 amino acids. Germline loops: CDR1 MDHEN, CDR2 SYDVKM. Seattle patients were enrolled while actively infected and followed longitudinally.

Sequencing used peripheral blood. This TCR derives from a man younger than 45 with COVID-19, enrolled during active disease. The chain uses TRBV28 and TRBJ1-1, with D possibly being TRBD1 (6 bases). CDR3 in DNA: TGTGCCAGCAGTTTCAGGGGCTTTAACACTGAAGCTTTCTTT. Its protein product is CASSFRGFNTEAFF.